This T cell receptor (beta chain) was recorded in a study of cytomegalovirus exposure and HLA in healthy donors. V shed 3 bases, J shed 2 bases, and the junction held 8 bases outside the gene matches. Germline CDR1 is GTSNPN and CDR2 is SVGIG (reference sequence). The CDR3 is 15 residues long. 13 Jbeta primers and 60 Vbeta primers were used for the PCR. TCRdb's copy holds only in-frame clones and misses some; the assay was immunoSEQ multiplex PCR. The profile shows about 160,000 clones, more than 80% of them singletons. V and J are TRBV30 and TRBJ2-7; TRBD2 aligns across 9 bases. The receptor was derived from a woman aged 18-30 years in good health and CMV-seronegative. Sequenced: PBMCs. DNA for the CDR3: TGTGCCTGGAGCAGAGGACTAGCGTATACCTACGAGCAGTACTTC. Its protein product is CAWSRGLAYTYEQYF.